Listed here is a single T cell receptor (beta chain). Its antigen is unknown. V gave up 8 bases and J gave up 0 bases, with 11 bases separating them. The CDR3 totals 14 residues. Looked up from germline, CDR1 is MNHNS and CDR2 is SASEGT. The data were obtained in a study of OX40 agonist ivuxolimab in advanced cancers. Study as a whole: Patients took ivuxolimab, an agonistic anti-OX40 (CD134) antibody. Findings of the study overall: With doses of 0.1 to 3.0 mg/kg, CD4+ and CD8+ blood T cells had undergone clonal expansion by week 6.

Clones were sequenced by immunoSEQ multiplex PCR, and TCRdb holds only the in-frame ones, with some missing. The sample records approximately 23,000 clones, 86% being singletons. Sequencing was performed on CD4+ or CD8+ T cells sorted from blood, taken in a trial of the OX40 agonist ivuxolimab. This chain links TRBV6-1 with TRBJ2-1; D is unclear. This clonotype was obtained from an adult with an advanced solid tumor such as melanoma, head and neck, liver or kidney cancer. The CDR3 DNA follows: TGTGCCAGCGTGTCGCCCAGCTCCTACAATGAGCAGTTCTTC. The encoded protein is CASVSPSSYNEQFF.